This T cell receptor (beta chain) was recorded in a study of metastatic and nonmetastatic thyroid tumors. Per the authors' pipeline: Building a distant-metastasis classifier for papillary thyroid cancer drew on CDR3 differences across clinicopathological groups. Via MiXCR, TCRdb re-called the PCR reads. The V and J calls, along with clone size, are taken from TCRdb and not from the paper's own processing. This sample has about 13,000 clones; around a quarter occur once, and the top ten carry 3.6%. Every patient was untreated before thyroid surgery. This clone has a count of ten or more. It may be a read error: a sequence one base away is much more abundant. V lost 5 bases and J lost 4, with 17 bases in between. The CDR3 loop spans 15 amino acids. Per the germline V gene, CDR1 is SGHVS and CDR2 is FNYEAQ.

This chain uses TRBV7-6 with TRBJ1-1; no clear D. This receptor was taken from a female donor with papillary thyroid cancer or a benign thyroid nodule (not recorded which). Some clones in this sample may be carry-over from other donors' samples. The sequenced sample was blood. CDR3: CASSPLGVMSTEAFF. The CDR3 bases are TGTGCCAGCAGCCCTTTGGGAGTCATGAGCACTGAAGCTTTCTTT.